This TCR beta chain was captured in a study of blood T cell repertoires in COVID-19. About the research overall: The analysed material was cDNA or gDNA that came from T cells, B-cell-depleted T cells, or PBMCs.

With V trimmed by 10 bases and J by 7 bases, 16 bases remained unmatched. This CDR3 has 16 amino acids. Germline V CDR1 and CDR2: MDHEN, SYDVKM. In the original workflow: Amplification from reference gene primers served as the basis for estimated nucleated cell counts. This table comes from immunoSEQ multiplex PCR, and its TCRdb copy is limited to in-frame clones, with some not included. Clone size and V and J calls were adopted from that table, with D and trimming inferred from the DNA. The table shows around 30,000 clones, with roughly 94% occurring only once. The sequenced sample consisted of peripheral blood. The receptor's source is a human donor with active COVID-19. The donor label of this sample is uncertain. The gene calls are TRBV28 and TRBJ2-2; 9 nucleotides align to TRBD2. CDR3 residues: CATPGAGGIRGGELFF. Here the CDR3 DNA reads TGTGCCACACCCGGAGCGGGAGGAATACGTGGCGGGGAGCTGTTTTTT.